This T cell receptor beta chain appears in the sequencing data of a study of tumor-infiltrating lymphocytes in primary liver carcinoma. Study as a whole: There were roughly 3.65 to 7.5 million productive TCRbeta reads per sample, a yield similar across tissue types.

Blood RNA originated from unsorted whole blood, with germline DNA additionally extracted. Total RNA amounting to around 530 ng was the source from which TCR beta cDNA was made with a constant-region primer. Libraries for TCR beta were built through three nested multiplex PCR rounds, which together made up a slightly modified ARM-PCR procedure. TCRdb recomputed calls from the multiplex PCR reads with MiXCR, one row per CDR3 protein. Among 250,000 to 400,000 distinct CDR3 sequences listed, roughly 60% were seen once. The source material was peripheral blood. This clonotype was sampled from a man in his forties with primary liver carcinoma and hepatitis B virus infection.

The CDR3 DNA reads as TGCGCCAGCAGCTTGGTCCTAGCGAGTGACAATGAGCAGTTCTTC. Its protein product is CASSLVLASDNEQFF. The rearrangement links TRBV5-1 to TRBJ2-1; D might be TRBD2 (6 bases). Germline CDR1 SGHRS, CDR2 YFSETQ. Trimming took 0 bases from V and 5 from J, leaving 12 bases between them. CDR3 size: 15 residues.